The sequence of this T cell receptor beta chain was determined in a study of blood T cell repertoires in COVID-19. Study-level background: The United States, Italy and Spain provided the acute and convalescent COVID-19 samples. T cells, B-cell-depleted T cells, or PBMCs provided the cDNA or gDNA that served as material.

Seattle researchers signed up patients amid active infection and tracked them longitudinally. Study processing details: Nucleated cell counts were estimated from reference gene primer amplification. Method: immunoSEQ multiplex PCR; TCRdb's copy keeps in-frame clones and lacks some. V and J calls plus clone size are reproduced from that table; the DNA served to infer D and trimming. The profile shows 70,000 to 95,000 clones, 70% to 90% of them singletons. The material sequenced was peripheral blood. The clonotype was recovered from a man between 50 and 59 years old with COVID-19, enrolled during active disease.

The CDR3 nucleotides are TGTGCCAGCGCCTCCCAAGGGGATTCACCCCTCCACTTT. Amino acids: CASASQGDSPLHF. This sequence joins TRBV2 and TRBJ1-6, with TRBD1 as a possible D gene (5 bases). From germline, CDR1 is SNHLY and CDR2 FYNNEI. Trimming left V 8 bases short and J 8 bases short, with 13 bases between. This CDR3 has 13 amino acids.